The following is a T cell receptor (beta chain) sequence with its context. This specimen comes from a study of blood T cell repertoires in COVID-19. Study as a whole: Sites across the United States, Italy and Spain contributed samples from acute and convalescent COVID-19. PBMCs, B-cell-depleted T cells, or T cells were the source of the cDNA or gDNA that made up the material.

Under the authors' procedure: Amplified reference gene primers provided the basis for estimating nucleated cell counts. Assay: immunoSEQ multiplex PCR; the TCRdb copy retains only in-frame clones and omits some. V and J calls and clone size are those listed in that table; D and trimming were worked out from the DNA. The table records a few hundred thousand clones, 86% of them present only once. The sequencing sample was made of peripheral blood. This TCR came from a woman aged 30 to 39 with active or convalescent COVID-19.

For the CDR3, the DNA is TGTGCCAGCAGTAAAATCTCCGGACAGGGGCACGTCACCGGGGAGCTGTTTTTT. This sequence encodes CASSKISGQGHVTGELFF. The chain employs TRBV2 and TRBJ2-2; TRBD1 aligns across 9 bases. Germline CDR1 is SNHLY and CDR2 is FYNNEI. This CDR3 has 18 residues. V shed 5 bases and J 4 bases; nucleotides not matched to a gene: 14.